The 6 T cell receptor beta chains presented below share a single source sample, sequenced in a study of control samples from healthy donors and cancer patients. The table came from immunoSEQ multiplex PCR; TCRdb's copy has only in-frame clones and leaves some out. The sample records fewer than 200,000 clones, just over 95% being singletons. The sequencing input was blood. Every receptor here comes from a woman between 25 and 40 years old in good health.

The chain combines TRBV6-5 with TRBJ2-4; D might be TRBD1 (5 bases). Germline V gene sequence: CDR1 MNHEY, CDR2 SVGAGI. V was shortened by 6 bases and J by 8 bases, with 17 bases between the two germline ends. The CDR3 covers 14 residues. The CDR3 nucleotides are TGTGCCAGCAGGCGACAGTTCCTTGGGGACATTCAGTACTTC. Amino acid sequence: CASRRQFLGDIQYF.

The rearrangement links TRBV7-8 to TRBJ1-5; D may be TRBD1 (5 bases). The CDR3 has 16 amino acids. Trimming left V 4 bases short and J 3 bases short, with 16 bases between. Germline V lookup: CDR1 SGHVS, CDR2 FQNEAQ. CDR3 loop: CASSSRTRRDNQPQHF. CDR3 DNA sequence: TGTGCCAGCAGCTCCCGGACACGGCGCGACAATCAGCCCCAGCATTTT.

The J gene is TRBJ2-5, the V gene TRBV5-1; D is perhaps TRBD2 (7 bases). The CDR3 extends over 14 amino acids. The ends were cut back, 4 bases at V and 5 bases at J, with 15 bases in the middle. Per the germline V gene, CDR1 is SGHRS and CDR2 is YFSETQ. CDR3 loop: CASSRGAVRETQYF. For the CDR3, the DNA is TGCGCCAGCAGCCGGGGGGCCGTGCGGGAGACCCAGTACTTC.

The J gene is TRBJ2-3, the V gene TRBV28; D tentatively reads TRBD1 or TRBD2 (5 bases each). The germline V and J ends were trimmed by 1 base and 3 bases, with 14 bases remaining between them. The CDR3 loop spans 16 amino acids. In germline, CDR1 is MDHEN, CDR2 SYDVKM. The CDR3 here is CASSLSAGRTTDTQYF. CDR3 nucleotide sequence: TGTGCCAGCAGTTTATCCGCAGGGCGGACTACAGATACGCAGTATTTT.

This chain joins TRBV19 and TRBJ2-1; 9 positions match TRBD2. With 6 bases clipped from V and 2 bases from J, the junction kept 5 bases outside the gene matches. The CDR3 has 15 amino acids. Germline CDR1 LNHDA, CDR2 SQIVND (reference sequence). For the CDR3, the DNA is TGTGCCAGTAGCCGGAGCGGGGGGACCTACAATGAGCAGTTCTTC. Translating it yields CASSRSGGTYNEQFF.

The rearrangement links TRBV28 to TRBJ1-6; D may be TRBD1 (6 bases). With 5 bases removed from V and 8 bases from J, the gap between germline ends came to 10 bases. The CDR3 consists of 13 residues. Germline V lookup: CDR1 MDHEN, CDR2 SYDVKM. DNA for the CDR3: TGTGCCAGCAGTCCAAGACAGGATTCACCCCTCCACTTT. It codes for CASSPRQDSPLHF.